Below, one T cell receptor beta chain is given with its context. This specimen belongs to a study of control samples from healthy donors and cancer patients. Libraries were prepared by immunoSEQ multiplex PCR; TCRdb keeps only in-frame clonotypes and omits some of them. The data hold roughly 120,000 clones, with about 87% observed a single time. The trim removed 8 bases at V and 6 bases at J, leaving 0 bases unmatched. The CDR3 is made up of 13 amino acids. CDR1 is MNHNY and CDR2 is SVGAGI in the germline V gene (reference sequence). The clonotype originates from a man in his forties in good health. The chain joins TRBV6-6 to TRBJ1-6, with 11 bases identical to TRBD1. The sample was blood. This CDR3 reads CASGTGGNSPLHF. The CDR3 DNA follows: TGTGCCAGCGGGACAGGGGGTAATTCACCCCTCCACTTT.